This T cell receptor (beta chain) was profiled in a study of OX40 agonist ivuxolimab in advanced cancers. Background on the study: Ivuxolimab, an antibody that agonizes OX40 (CD134), was administered to the patients. Patients got intravenous ivuxolimab at 0.01 to 10 mg/kg every 2 weeks. Patients undergoing dose escalation presented with hepatocellular carcinoma, melanoma, renal cell or head and neck cancer.

In the case of this clone: Its antigen is still unknown.

Method: immunoSEQ multiplex PCR; TCRdb's copy keeps in-frame clones and lacks some. The sample holds around 80,000 clones, over 65% seen once. This CDR3 spans 13 amino acids. V gave up 4 bases and J gave up 4 bases, with 7 bases separating them. CDR1 is ENHRY and CDR2 is SYGVKD in the germline V gene. Study conclusions and caveats: Clones of CD4+ and CD8+ blood T cells grew by week 6 at doses of 0.1 to 3.0 mg/kg.

The sequence was collected from an adult with an advanced solid tumor such as melanoma, head and neck, liver or kidney cancer. This sequence joins TRBV10-3 and TRBJ2-2; D uncertain. Here the sequenced sample was CD4+ or CD8+ T cells sorted from blood, taken in a trial of the OX40 agonist ivuxolimab. The CDR3 nucleotides read TGTGCCATCAGTGGAGGCGTCACCGGGGAGCTGTTTTTT. Protein product: CAISGGVTGELFF.